This TCR beta chain derives from a study of blood T cells in healthy people across ages. Study-wide results and limits: Strong correlation was found linking TCR beta diversity to naive T cell percentage. Relative to aged donors, long-lived donors carried more naive CD4+ cells and displayed higher diversity.

V was pared by 1 base and J by 10 bases, with 14 bases between. This CDR3 has 14 residues. The germline V gene encodes CDR1 DFQATT and CDR2 SNEGSKA (reference sequence). Details on this clonotype: Its antigen is not identified.

Donor samples were obtained from healthy Caucasian individuals from Russia, aged about 6 to 90. The second PCR ran about 6 to 12 cycles with a sample-barcoded 5' primer and J-beta primers. MiXCR was run by TCRdb on the 5' RACE reads, yielding one entry per CDR3 protein. The top ten hold roughly 2.1% of the sample, which has about 1.8 million distinct CDR3 sequences, less than 50% seen once. The TCR was taken from a woman aged 40 to 50 in good health. Specimen: blood. The rearrangement links TRBV20-1 to TRBJ1-6, with D uncertain. The CDR3 region is CSARVLPAGSPLHF. In DNA form, the CDR3 reads TGCAGTGCTAGAGTACTCCCCGCGGGATCACCCCTCCACTTT.